A selection of T cell receptor beta chains follows, all from one sample in a study of T cell responses to AZD1222 COVID-19 vaccine. This table comes from immunoSEQ multiplex PCR, and its TCRdb copy is limited to in-frame clones, with some not included. The sample contains around 100,000 clones, around 87% of which appear only once. The sample here was peripheral blood, taken on day 0 of MenACWY control vaccination. These receptors were obtained from an adult in good health. The CDR3 runs from the conserved cysteine through the conserved F or W. Fields, in order: V gene, D gene, clone size, J gene, CDR3 DNA, CDR3 protein. The D gene is left open where the match is weak. The size of a clone is reported for some rows only, either as once, few or many, or as a class for expanded clones.

V: TRBV27
D: TRBD2
size: NA
J: TRBJ2-1
DNA: TGTGCCAGCAGTCCCAGACTAGCGGGAGCCTCGAGCTCCTACAATGAGCAGTTCTTC
CDR3: CASSPRLAGASSSYNEQFF

V: TRBV10-3
D: TRBD1
size: NA
J: TRBJ1-5
DNA: TGTGCCATCAGACAGGGGGAAGGTCAGCCCCAGCATTTT
CDR3: CAIRQGEGQPQHF

V: TRBV18
D: TRBD1
size: NA
J: TRBJ2-2
DNA: TGTGCCAGCTCACCCCCGGGACAGCGAAGCACCGGGGAGCTGTTTTTT
CDR3: CASSPPGQRSTGELFF

V: TRBV28
D: TRBD1
size: NA
J: TRBJ1-5
DNA: TGTGCCAGCAGTTTAGGGACAGGGAGCATGGGTCAGCCCCAGCATTTT
CDR3: CASSLGTGSMGQPQHF

V: TRBV30
D: TRBD1
size: NA
J: TRBJ1-2
DNA: TGTGCCTGGATGGGGGACAGCCACTGGACTGGCTACACCTTC
CDR3: CAWMGDSHWTGYTF

V: TRBV4-2
D: TRBD1
size: NA
J: TRBJ2-7
DNA: TGTGCCAGCAGCGTGACAGGGGGATCCTACGAGCAGTACTTC
CDR3: CASSVTGGSYEQYF

V: TRBV11-2
D: TRBD2
size: once
J: TRBJ2-2
DNA: TGTGCCAGCAGCCCTAGGAGGGACAGCGGGGGGGTTGGCGGGGAGCTGTTTTTT
CDR3: CASSPRRDSGGVGGELFF

V: TRBV3-1/TRBV3-2
D: TRBD1
size: NA
J: TRBJ1-4
DNA: TGTGCCAGCAGCCAAAGCTTAGGGGGCGATGCAACTAATGAAAAACTGTTTTTT
CDR3: CASSQSLGGDATNEKLFF

V: TRBV28
D: TRBD1
size: once
J: TRBJ1-5
DNA: TGTGCCAGCAGTTTAGGGCAGGGGGCGCGTCAGCCCCAGCATTTT
CDR3: CASSLGQGARQPQHF

V: TRBV5-1
D: NA
size: NA
J: TRBJ2-1
DNA: TGCGCCAGCAGCTTGGCCCACTACAGTGAGCAGTTCTTC
CDR3: CASSLAHYSEQFF

V: TRBV14
D: NA
size: NA
J: TRBJ1-4
DNA: TGTGCCAGCAGCCAAGCGGTATACGGGGTGGGAAAACTGTTTTTT
CDR3: CASSQAVYGVGKLFF

V: TRBV7-2
D: TRBD2
size: once
J: TRBJ2-1
DNA: TGTGCCAGCAGCTTGGCGGGAGTCTACAATGAGCAGTTCTTC
CDR3: CASSLAGVYNEQFF

V: TRBV10-3
D: NA
size: NA
J: TRBJ2-3
DNA: TGTGCCATCAGTGAGAGGGAGAAGGGGTCAGATACGCAGTATTTT
CDR3: CAISEREKGSDTQYF

V: TRBV6-2/TRBV6-3
D: TRBD2
size: NA
J: TRBJ2-6
DNA: TGTGCCAGCAGTCCGACTAGCGGGAGGTCAATTGGGGCCAACGTCCTGACTTTC
CDR3: CASSPTSGRSIGANVLTF

V: TRBV30
D: TRBD2
size: NA
J: TRBJ2-1
DNA: TGTGCCTGGAGCCCGGGAGGATCGCAGTTCTTC
CDR3: CAWSPGGSQFF

V: TRBV28
D: NA
size: few
J: TRBJ2-5
DNA: TGTGCCAGCAGTTCGCCGTGGGGCCAAGAGACCCAGTACTTC
CDR3: CASSSPWGQETQYF

V: TRBV29-1
D: TRBD1
size: NA
J: TRBJ1-1
DNA: TGCAGCGTTTGGACAGGGGGGAACACTGAAGCTTTCTTT
CDR3: CSVWTGGNTEAFF